These T cell receptor beta chains were read from a single sample in a study of long-term antiretroviral therapy in people with HIV. Assay: immunoSEQ multiplex PCR; the TCRdb copy retains only in-frame clones and omits some. The sample contains about 21,000 clones, about 80% of which appear only once. The sample consisted of unsorted PBMCs, taken 2.2 years after starting antiretroviral therapy. These receptors all stem from a man aged 45-65 years with HIV. The CDR3 runs from the conserved cysteine through the conserved F or W. The order of the fields is J gene, V gene, D gene, CDR3 length, clone size, CDR3 DNA, CDR3 protein. A D gene is named only where the DNA matches it firmly. Clone size is given for some rows only: seen once, a few or many times, or a class if the clone is expanded.

TRBJ2-2 TRBV6-6 . 14 . TGTGCCAGCAGATTTCAGGGGAACACCGGGGAGCTGTTTTTT CASRFQGNTGELFF
TRBJ2-5 TRBV6-5 . 13 once TGTGCCAGCAGTTACGGGTCAGCGGAGACCCAGTACTTC CASSYGSAETQYF
TRBJ2-3 TRBV7-6 TRBD1 13 . TGTGCCAGCAGGACAGGGGGCACAGATACGCAGTATTTT CASRTGGTDTQYF
TRBJ2-2 TRBV2 . 12 few TGTGCCAGCAGTGGTTACGGCGGGGAGCTGTTTTTT CASSGYGGELFF
TRBJ2-3 TRBV5-1 TRBD2 14 few TGCGCCAGCAGTCGGGAGGGAGCCACAGATACGCAGTATTTT CASSREGATDTQYF
TRBJ1-3 TRBV5-6 . 13 . TGTGCCAGCAGCTTGGTCGCGGGAAACACCATATATTTT CASSLVAGNTIYF
TRBJ1-2 TRBV5-1 . 12 . TGCGCCAGCAGCTTGGATGCATTTGGCTACACCTTC CASSLDAFGYTF
TRBJ1-5 TRBV5-6 . 16 . TGTGCCAGCAGCTTGGGACAGGTTGGTAGCAATCAGCCCCAGCATTTT CASSLGQVGSNQPQHF
TRBJ1-2 TRBV28 . 13 . TGTGCCAGCACTTTACAGCTTAACTATGGCTACACCTTC CASTLQLNYGYTF
TRBJ2-3 TRBV9 TRBD2 17 . TGTGCCAGCAGCCCCCCCCCTTATAGCGGGAGCACAGATACGCAGTATTTT CASSPPPYSGSTDTQYF
TRBJ2-1 TRBV7-2 . 11 . TGTGCCAGCAGCTCCTGGACGAACTCGTTCTTC CASSSWTNSFF
TRBJ2-3 TRBV5-1 TRBD2 15 . TGCGCCAGCAGCATAACTAGCGGTCGCACAGATACGCAGTATTTT CASSITSGRTDTQYF
TRBJ2-5 TRBV28 . 14 . TGTGCCAGCAGTTTACACGTGACTTGGGAGACCCAGTACTTC CASSLHVTWETQYF
TRBJ2-1 TRBV7-2 TRBD1 15 . TGTGCCAGCAGGCGCGGGACAGGGAATTTCGATGAGCAGTTCTTC CASRRGTGNFDEQFF
TRBJ2-3 TRBV15 . 14 . TGTGCCACCAGGGGCGGGGTGGGGGGAGGTACGCAGTATTTT CATRGGVGGGTQYF
TRBJ2-3 TRBV5-1 . 14 . TGCGCCAGCAGCGAGGGGATAAGCACAGATACGCAGTATTTT CASSEGISTDTQYF
TRBJ2-3 TRBV15 TRBD1 18 . TGTGCCACCAGCAGAGTCCCCCCGGGACAGGGGACAACAGATACGCAGTATTTT CATSRVPPGQGTTDTQYF
TRBJ2-1 TRBV6-1 . 15 . TGTGCCAGCAGGGAGGGAAGGTGGGGGGGCGGTGAGCAGTTCTTC CASREGRWGGGEQFF
TRBJ1-5 TRBV30 . 15 . TGTGCCTGGAGTCTTCATTCAGGGAGCAATCAGCCCCAGCATTTT CAWSLHSGSNQPQHF
TRBJ2-7 TRBV11-2 TRBD2 13 . TGTGCCAGCAGACGACTAGCCACCTACGAGCAGTACTTC CASRRLATYEQYF
TRBJ2-2 TRBV7-2 . 12 once TGTGCCAGCAGCTTGAACACCGGGGAGCTGTTTTTT CASSLNTGELFF
TRBJ2-7 TRBV25-1 . 13 . TGTGCCAGCAGTGAGTTCGGGACGGGTGAGCAGTACTTC CASSEFGTGEQYF
TRBJ2-7 TRBV7-9 . 13 . TGTGCCAGCAGCCTGGACAGTTCCTACGAGCAGTACTTC CASSLDSSYEQYF
TRBJ2-1 TRBV18 . 15 . TGTGCCAGCTCACCCGGACTGGTTTCCTACAATGAGCAGTTCTTC CASSPGLVSYNEQFF
TRBJ2-4 TRBV7-9 . 12 . TGTGCCAGCAGCTTTGGTAAAAACATTCAGTACTTC CASSFGKNIQYF
TRBJ2-7 TRBV4-1 TRBD1 15 . TGCGCCAGCAGCCATACCCCGACAGGGTCCTACGAGCAGTACTTC CASSHTPTGSYEQYF
TRBJ2-1 TRBV7-3 TRBD2 17 . TGTGCCAGCAGCTTCCTACCGGCGGGGGGCAGGGGAAATGAGCAGTTCTTC CASSFLPAGGRGNEQFF
TRBJ1-1 TRBV5-1 TRBD1 12 . TGCGCCAGCAAACAGGGGGCTACTGAAGCTTTCTTT CASKQGATEAFF
TRBJ2-7 TRBV5-5 . 13 . TGTGCCAGCAGCTTGTACAGCTCCTACGAGCAGTACTTC CASSLYSSYEQYF
TRBJ2-1 TRBV15 . 16 once TGTGCCACCAAGGAGGGGGGACAATATTTAGCAAATGAGCAGTTCTTC CATKEGGQYLANEQFF
TRBJ2-2 TRBV19 . 12 once TGTGCCAGTAGACGGGTACCCGGGGAGCTGTTTTTT CASRRVPGELFF
TRBJ2-3 TRBV4-3 TRBD1 19 . TGCGCCAGCAGTTTACAGGGGACAGGAAGCACCCCTAGCACAGATACGCAGTATTTT CASSLQGTGSTPSTDTQYF
TRBJ1-2 TRBV5-5 TRBD1 15 . TGTGCCAGCAGCCGGCGCCCGGACAGGGACTATGGCTACACCTTC CASSRRPDRDYGYTF
TRBJ2-3 TRBV11-3 . 14 . TGTGCCAGCAGCTTAGCAGGGTCTGGGGATACGCAGTATTTT CASSLAGSGDTQYF
TRBJ2-1 TRBV2 . 13 . TGTGCCAGCAGCCCCCCCCTTAACAATGAGCAGTTCTTC CASSPPLNNEQFF
TRBJ2-7 TRBV9 TRBD2 14 few TGTGCCAGCAGCGTAGCCACTAGCGATAACGAGCAGTACTTC CASSVATSDNEQYF
TRBJ2-4 TRBV4-2 TRBD2 17 . TGTGCCAGCAGCCAAGGGGTGGGGCGGGGGGGCCCGGGCATTCAGTACTTC CASSQGVGRGGPGIQYF
TRBJ2-5 TRBV27 . 11 . TGTGCCAGCAGTTTCGGGTCCACCCAGTACTTC CASSFGSTQYF
TRBJ1-5 TRBV6-5 TRBD1 13 . TGTGCCAGCAGGGGACAGGGGAATCAGCCCCAGCATTTT CASRGQGNQPQHF